A selection of T cell receptor beta chains follows, all from one sample in a study of shared clonotypes between healthy human individuals. The protocol was immunoSEQ multiplex PCR, while the TCRdb copy is restricted to in-frame clones and leaves out a portion. Altogether about 490,000 clones are present, about 79% being singletons, with the ten largest covering 10% to 15%. Sequenced material: PBMCs. The receptors come from a middle-aged woman in good health. Some clones in this sample may be carry-over from other donors' samples. Each CDR3 is given with its conserved first and last residue. The D gene is left open where the match is weak. Not every row has a clone size; where given, it reads once, few, many or a size class.

v_gene	len	j_gene	abundance	d_gene	CDR3nt	CDR3aa
TRBV11-2	15	TRBJ2-4	NA	TRBD2	TGTGCCAGCAGCTTAGACCAAAATAGACTAGCGGGAAAGTACTTC	CASSLDQNRLAGKYF
TRBV21-1	17	TRBJ1-4	NA	NA	TGTGCCAGCAGCAAAGATGGACAGGGGGCCCTACCCGAAAAACTGTTTTTT	CASSKDGQGALPEKLFF
TRBV4-3	14	TRBJ2-1	NA	NA	TGCGCCAGCAGCCAAGGGGAGGCTTACAATGAGCAGTTCTTC	CASSQGEAYNEQFF
TRBV28	18	TRBJ1-1	NA	TRBD1	TGTGCCAGCTCATACTGGACAGGGGGCTTTGGGGATAACACTGAAGCTTTCTTT	CASSYWTGGFGDNTEAFF
TRBV19	15	TRBJ1-5	few	TRBD1	TGTGCCAGTAGAGTAGACAGGGTCGGCAATCAGCCCCAGCATTTT	CASRVDRVGNQPQHF
TRBV7-3	15	TRBJ2-1	NA	NA	TGTGCCAGCAGCCCGTACACCCGCTCCTACAATGAGCAGTTCTTC	CASSPYTRSYNEQFF
TRBV28	13	TRBJ2-5	NA	TRBD2	TGTGCCAGCAGAAGCGGGGACCAAGAGACCCAGTACTTC	CASRSGDQETQYF
TRBV27	15	TRBJ2-1	NA	TRBD2	TGTGCCAGCAGTTTAACCCTAGCGGACTACAATGAGCAGTTCTTC	CASSLTLADYNEQFF
TRBV9	16	TRBJ2-3	NA	TRBD2	TGTGCCAGCAGCGTAGGTACTAGCGGGAGCGGCGATACGCAGTATTTT	CASSVGTSGSGDTQYF
TRBV2	13	TRBJ2-3	NA	TRBD2	TGTGCCAGCACTGGCGGGAGGGACAATACGCAGTATTTT	CASTGGRDNTQYF
TRBV5-8	13	TRBJ1-1	few	TRBD1	TGTGCCAGCAGCCCCCAGGGGGCCACTGAAGCTTTCTTT	CASSPQGATEAFF
TRBV5-6	15	TRBJ2-1	NA	TRBD2	TGTGCCAGCAGCGGACTTAGCGGGAGTAACGATGAGCAGTTCTTC	CASSGLSGSNDEQFF
TRBV5-1	16	TRBJ1-4	NA	NA	TGCGCCAGCAGCTTGGGGGCACAGGCGGCTAATGAAAAACTGTTTTTT	CASSLGAQAANEKLFF
TRBV5-6	11	TRBJ2-7	few	NA	TGTGCCAGCAGCTCTTACTACGAGCAGTACTTC	CASSSYYEQYF
TRBV19	14	TRBJ2-1	NA	NA	TGTGCCAGTAGGAATAGACAGAAACTGGGTGAGCAGTTCTTC	CASRNRQKLGEQFF
TRBV5-1	15	TRBJ2-7	NA	NA	TGCGCCAGCAGCTTGAGTGGCCAAAGCTCCTACGAGCAGTACTTC	CASSLSGQSSYEQYF
TRBV19	17	TRBJ1-5	NA	NA	TGTGCCAGTAGTACCGACCCCGGAGGACCCCCCGATCAGCCCCAGCATTTT	CASSTDPGGPPDQPQHF
TRBV5-1	14	TRBJ2-1	once	NA	TGCGCCAGCTGTCGGTCCAGCTCCTACAATGAGCAGTTCTTC	CASCRSSSYNEQFF
TRBV6-1	14	TRBJ2-2	NA	NA	TGTGCCGGCGCCCAGGGGCCCAACACCGGGGAGCTGTTTTTT	CAGAQGPNTGELFF
TRBV11-2	18	TRBJ2-3	NA	NA	TGTGCCAGCAGCTTAGGCACAGGGACCGGATACCCGAAAGATACGCAGTATTTT	CASSLGTGTGYPKDTQYF
TRBV5-1	15	TRBJ1-1	NA	NA	TGCGCCAGCAGCTTAGGGCCGGGCCAGGGCACTGAAGCTTTCTTT	CASSLGPGQGTEAFF
TRBV29-1	14	TRBJ2-3	once	TRBD2	TGCAGCGTTATAGGTAGCGGGAGTGTGGATACGCAGTATTTT	CSVIGSGSVDTQYF
TRBV11-2	15	TRBJ2-2	NA	TRBD1	TGTGCCAGCAGCGGCCGACAGGGAACCACCGGGGAGCTGTTTTTT	CASSGRQGTTGELFF
TRBV7-2	12	TRBJ1-1	few	NA	TGTGCCAGCAGCCGGACACCTTATGAAGCTTTCTTT	CASSRTPYEAFF
TRBV28	12	TRBJ2-1	NA	NA	TGTGCCAGCAGTAGGGGGTTGAATGAGCAGTTCTTC	CASSRGLNEQFF
TRBV5-4	13	TRBJ2-1	NA	TRBD1	TGTGCCAGCAGGAACGGCCAGGGGGATGAGCAGTTCTTC	CASRNGQGDEQFF